The next 20 T cell receptor beta chains were all read from a single sample in a study of T cells after posttransplantation cyclophosphamide. The naive gate required viable CD3+CD4+ or CD3+CD8+ cells with CCR7+CD45RA+CD45RO-CD95-CD27+CD28+ phenotype. The repertoire was sequenced with immunoSEQ multiplex PCR; TCRdb's copy has only in-frame clones and lacks some. The table shows fewer than 40,000 clones, with 75% to 95% occurring only once. The sample taken for sequencing was naive CD4+ T cells sorted from PBMCs. The receptors here all came from a woman aged 60-70 years in good health, CMV-negative, and a related stem cell transplant donor.

CDR3 bases: TGCAGCGTTGCTAGCGGGATCTACACCGGGGAGCTGTTTTTT. This gives the protein CSVASGIYTGELFF. The chain uses TRBV29-1 and TRBJ2-2, with 9 bases identical to TRBD2. V was clipped by 4 bases and J by 3 bases; unmatched bases: 3. CDR3 length: 14 residues. CDR1 and CDR2 (germline): SQVTM, ANQGSEA.

About this clone: One end of the junction varies from germline; a read error may be responsible. This rearrangement joins TRBV6-5 to TRBJ2-7; 10 bases align to TRBD1. Germline values: CDR1 MNHEY, CDR2 SVGAGI. This CDR3 is built from 14 residues. The DNA for the CDR3 is TGTGTCAGCAGACCCGGGACAGGGGCCTACGAGCAGTACTTC. This encodes CVSRPGTGAYEQYF.

This clone appeared a few times. This rearrangement joins TRBV6-5 to TRBJ1-2; D gene unclear. Germline assignment: CDR1 MNHEY and CDR2 SVGAGI. Trimming removed 0 bases from V and 0 bases from J, with 8 bases in between. The CDR3 loop spans 15 amino acids. The CDR3 here is CASSYSSQSNYGYTF. DNA of the CDR3: TGTGCCAGCAGTTACTCTTCCCAGTCTAACTATGGCTACACCTTC.

This chain links TRBV5-1 with TRBJ1-2; 8 nucleotides match TRBD1. The CDR3 has 13 amino acids. J gave up 3 bases and V 2 bases, and 0 bases lay outside the gene matches. Germline V gives CDR1 SGHRS, CDR2 YFSETQ. This CDR3 reads CASSLQGDYGYTF. Written as DNA, the CDR3 is TGCGCCAGCAGCTTACAGGGGGACTATGGCTACACCTTC.

This chain uses TRBV9 with TRBJ2-2; a weak D match, TRBD2 (6 bases). The germline V gene has CDR1 SGDLS and CDR2 YYNGEE. The CDR3 runs 14 residues. V was cut by 0 bases and J by 6 bases, with 9 bases left in between. DNA for the CDR3: TGTGCCAGCAGCGTAGGACTAGTGGCCGGGGAGCTGTTTTTT. Encoded protein: CASSVGLVAGELFF.

Turning to this clone: At one end, the junction sequence differs from germline, possibly due to a read error. The chain joins TRBV7-7 to TRBJ2-3; 7 bases align to TRBD1. This CDR3 has 13 residues. Germline V gives CDR1 SSHAT, CDR2 FNYEAQ (reference sequence). This CDR3 reads CASSLGQADTQYF. In DNA, the CDR3 is TGTGCCAGCAGTTTAGGACAGGCAGATACGCAGTATTTT.

This clone was seen once. The J gene is TRBJ2-7, the V gene TRBV7-2; 9 bases fit TRBD1. CDR1 and CDR2 from the germline V gene are SGHTA and FQGNSA. V lost 2 bases and J lost 6; bases outside the gene matches: 8. This CDR3 has 15 amino acids. CDR3 DNA sequence: TGTGCCAGCAGCTTATCGGGACAGGGAAGGCGCGAGCAGTACTTC. It specifies CASSLSGQGRREQYF.

The gene calls are TRBV5-6 and TRBJ1-1, with a possible D match to TRBD1 (5 bases). The CDR3 consists of 14 residues. V was cut by 1 base and J by 6 bases, with 13 bases left in between. Germline lookup yields CDR1 SGHDT and CDR2 YYEEEE. The CDR3 coding sequence is TGTGCCAGCAGCTTGTCGGGGGGAATCGCTGAAGCTTTCTTT. Translating gives CASSLSGGIAEAFF.

This chain links TRBV7-9 with TRBJ1-5; 7 bases are shared with TRBD1. This CDR3 has 15 residues. The germline CDR1 and CDR2 sequences are SEHNR and FQNEAQ (reference sequence). V gave up 5 bases and J gave up 1 base; unmatched junction bases: 5. The CDR3 is CASSLQGGSNQPQHF. The CDR3 region has the DNA TGTGCCAGCAGCCTGCAGGGGGGCAGCAATCAGCCCCAGCATTTT.

The chain is built from TRBV19 and TRBJ1-5; D unresolved. Germline V lookup: CDR1 LNHDA, CDR2 SQIVND (reference sequence). Trimming stripped 2 bases from V and 0 bases from J, with 11 bases between. The CDR3 loop spans 16 amino acids. CDR3 nucleotide sequence: TGTGCCAGTAGTATATCGGGTGCACATAGCAATCAGCCCCAGCATTTT. Translation gives CASSISGAHSNQPQHF.

This chain uses TRBV5-1 with TRBJ2-7; possible D gene TRBD1, 5 bases. Germline V CDR1 and CDR2: SGHRS, YFSETQ. The V and J ends lost 4 bases and 4 bases respectively, with 12 bases between them. The CDR3 covers 13 residues. The CDR3 protein is CASSTRVPYEQYF. The CDR3 DNA is TGCGCCAGCAGCACCAGGGTTCCGTACGAGCAGTACTTC.

This clone was seen a handful of times. The rearrangement links TRBV27 to TRBJ1-2, with 7 bases matching TRBD1. Germline CDR1 and CDR2: MNHEY and SMNVEV (reference sequence). With 2 bases clipped from V and 6 bases from J, the junction kept 0 bases outside the gene matches. The CDR3 runs to 12 residues. The CDR3 nucleotides read TGTGCCAGCAGTTTAACAGGGGATGGCTACACCTTC. As protein: CASSLTGDGYTF.

The chain carries TRBV7-2 and TRBJ2-2; 9 bases fit TRBD2. V dropped 3 bases and J dropped 3; count of bases not matched to a gene: 2. Germline V lookup: CDR1 SGHTA, CDR2 FQGNSA. CDR3 length: 15 residues. The CDR3 nucleotides are TGTGCCAGCAGCTTCGGCGGGGGGGACACCGGGGAGCTGTTTTTT. Translating gives CASSFGGGDTGELFF. The whole variable domain, filled in from reference TRBV7-2 and TRBJ2-2, reads GAGVSQSPSNKVTEKGKDVELRCDPISGHTALYWYRQSLGQGLEFLIYFQGNSAPDKSGLPSDRFSAERTGGSVSTLTIQRTQQEDSAVYLCASSFGGGDTGELFFGEGSRLTVL.

The chain uses TRBV5-1 and TRBJ1-5; 7 bases fit TRBD1. Germline V gives CDR1 SGHRS, CDR2 YFSETQ. V shed 4 bases, J shed 3 bases, and the junction held 4 bases outside the gene matches. The CDR3 has 14 amino acids. The chain's CDR3 is CASSKTGDNQPQHF. CDR3 coding DNA: TGCGCCAGCAGCAAAACAGGGGACAATCAGCCCCAGCATTTT. The entire variable domain, with the rest obtained from reference TRBV5-1 and TRBJ1-5, is as follows: KAGVTQTPRYLIKTRGQQVTLSCSPISGHRSVSWYQQTPGQGLQFLFEYFSETQRNKGNFPGRFSGRQFSNSRSEMNVSTLELGDSALYLCASSKTGDNQPQHFGDGTRLSIL.

This sequence joins TRBV19 and TRBJ1-1, with D maybe TRBD1 (6 bases). This CDR3 has 16 amino acids. V lost 6 bases, J lost 2 bases, and 19 bases lay in between. From germline, CDR1 is LNHDA and CDR2 SQIVND (reference sequence). CDR3 coding DNA: TGTGCCAGTAGGGCTACAGGGACCAGGATTAACACTGAAGCTTTCTTT. Encoded protein: CASRATGTRINTEAFF.

The rearrangement joins TRBV10-3 to TRBJ1-2; D is possibly TRBD1 (5 bases). Per germline, CDR1 ENHRY and CDR2 SYGVKD. The CDR3 is 13 residues long. The germline V and J ends were trimmed by 4 bases and 0 bases, with 6 bases remaining between them. CDR3 amino acids: CAISGQPNYGYTF. CDR3 sequence (DNA): TGTGCCATCAGTGGACAGCCTAACTATGGCTACACCTTC.

The chain carries TRBV15 and TRBJ2-3; D call uncertain. The CDR3 is 11 amino acids. Trimming took 4 bases from V and 8 from J, leaving 7 bases between them. The germline CDR1 and CDR2 sequences are LNHNV and YYDKDF (reference sequence). In DNA form, the CDR3 reads TGTGCCACCAGCAAACTCCGTACGCAGTATTTT. It yields the protein CATSKLRTQYF.

The rearrangement links TRBV11-2 to TRBJ2-3; no firm D call. The germline V gene has CDR1 SGHAT and CDR2 FQNNGV. The V end lost 6 bases, the J end lost 0 bases, and 4 bases lay between the germline ends. This CDR3 region has 12 residues. The CDR3 bases are TGTGCCAGCAGGAGGAGCACAGATACGCAGTATTTT. It yields the protein CASRRSTDTQYF.

This chain joins TRBV4-1 and TRBJ2-1, with D tentatively TRBD2 (5 bases). Germline-derived CDR1 and CDR2 are MGHRA and YSYEKL. The CDR3 runs to 13 residues. Trimming shortened V by 0 bases and J by 8 bases, and 8 bases separated the two germline ends. CDR3 in DNA: TGCGCCAGCAGCCAAGATACGAGGGATGAGCAGTTCTTC. It translates to CASSQDTRDEQFF.

This rearrangement joins TRBV5-1 to TRBJ2-5; D not resolved. Germline assignment: CDR1 SGHRS and CDR2 YFSETQ. The CDR3 consists of 13 residues. Trimming left V 5 bases short and J 4 bases short, with 12 bases between. The DNA of the CDR3 is TGCGCCAGCAGTTTAACAGTTCGAGAGACCCAGTACTTC. Translating gives CASSLTVRETQYF.